The 14 T cell receptor beta chains given below trace back to one sample, sequenced in a study of shared clonotypes between healthy human individuals. Here immunoSEQ multiplex PCR was the method, and the copy in TCRdb shows in-frame clones only, minus some. The sample lists about 660,000 clones, 74% occurring once. Sequenced: memory CD4+ T cells sorted from blood. Subset noted: CD45RA-negative fraction. The receptors derive from a woman younger than 45 in good health.

The chain recombines TRBV19 with TRBJ1-2, with 7 bases aligning to TRBD1. This CDR3 is built from 14 residues. Germline assignment: CDR1 LNHDA and CDR2 SQIVND (reference sequence). The V and J ends lost 3 bases and 8 bases, in that order; junction bases with no gene match: 9. The CDR3 bases are TGTGCCAGTAGTATTTTACAGGGGATCGGAGGCTACACCTTC. As protein: CASSILQGIGGYTF.

This chain connects TRBV21-1 to TRBJ1-1; TRBD1, the table's D call, lacks a check against the DNA. TRBV21-1 constitutes a pseudogene. The CDR3 totals 16 residues. The CDR3 sequence: CARGLGTAKQNTEAFF. The CDR3 coding sequence is TGTGCCAGAGGTCTCGGGACAGCGAAGCAGAACACTGAAGCTTTCTTT.

V gene TRBV30 combines with J gene TRBJ2-3; TRBD1 is a possible D gene (6 bases). Germline V gives CDR1 GTSNPN, CDR2 SVGIG (reference sequence). The CDR3 is made up of 11 amino acids. The germline V and J ends were trimmed by 5 bases and 3 bases, with 6 bases remaining between them. This CDR3 reads CAWGQTDTQYF. In DNA, the CDR3 is TGTGCCTGGGGACAGACAGATACGCAGTATTTT.

This clone was recorded at least ten times. This sample includes further DNA sequences coding for the same CDR3. This sequence joins TRBV5-1 and TRBJ2-1; no clear D gene. V was trimmed by 0 bases and J by 0 bases, leaving 7 bases between them. The germline CDR1 and CDR2 sequences are SGHRS and YFSETQ. CDR3 size: 15 residues. The CDR3 reads CASSLDSHSYNEQFF. CDR3 in DNA: TGCGCCAGCAGCTTGGATTCCCACTCCTACAATGAGCAGTTCTTC.

V usage is TRBV4-1 and J usage is TRBJ1-2; tentative D call: TRBD1 (6 bases). V was trimmed by 0 bases and J by 5 bases, leaving 13 bases between them. This CDR3 region has 15 residues. Germline CDR1 is MGHRA and CDR2 is YSYEKL. The CDR3 loop is CASSQDGRGLYGYTF. The CDR3 nucleotides are TGCGCCAGCAGCCAAGATGGCAGGGGTCTGTATGGCTACACCTTC.

This clone has just a few counts. This chain connects TRBV6-1 to TRBJ2-7; 9 bases fit TRBD2. This CDR3 is built from 17 residues. Germline lookup yields CDR1 MNHNS and CDR2 SASEGT. V lost 0 bases to trimming and J lost 1 base; unmatched junction nucleotides: 7. As DNA, the CDR3 is TGTGCCAGCAGTGAAGCACCGTCTAGCGGGGAATCCTACGAGCAGTACTTC. Translating gives CASSEAPSSGESYEQYF.

V gene TRBV6-5 combines with J gene TRBJ1-4; weak D call: TRBD1 (5 bases). The CDR3 is made up of 14 amino acids. The ends were cut back, 6 bases at V and 5 bases at J, with 13 bases in the middle. CDR1 MNHEY and CDR2 SVGAGI come from the germline V gene. The CDR3 nucleotides are TGTGCCAGCAGCCTCTTAGGGGAAAATGAAAAACTGTTTTTT. It is translated as CASSLLGENEKLFF.

The chain links TRBV9 to TRBJ1-3, with 9 bases identical to TRBD1. V was pared by 4 bases and J by 4 bases, with 12 bases of the junction left unmatched. The CDR3 is 17 residues long. Germline-derived CDR1 and CDR2 are SGDLS and YYNGEE. DNA for the CDR3: TGTGCCAGCAGCACCTTACCGGGACAGGGAAAAGGAAACACCATATATTTT. Translation: CASSTLPGQGKGNTIYF.

This rearrangement joins TRBV2 to TRBJ2-2; 7 nucleotides align to TRBD1. Losses at the gene ends were 3 bases for V and 2 bases for J; bases not matched to a gene: 3. Germline V gives CDR1 SNHLY, CDR2 FYNNEI. The CDR3 contains 15 residues. The CDR3 is CASSEHRGNTGELFF. The CDR3 nucleotides are TGTGCCAGCAGTGAGCACAGGGGAAACACCGGGGAGCTGTTTTTT.

The J gene is TRBJ2-1, the V gene TRBV19; either TRBD1 or TRBD2 may fit D (5 bases each). This CDR3 comprises 16 residues. Per the germline V gene, CDR1 is LNHDA and CDR2 is SQIVND (reference sequence). Trimming removed 7 bases from V and 0 bases from J, with 16 bases in between. The CDR3 nucleotides are TGTGCCAGTACCATTGAGGGGAAAGGCTCCTACAATGAGCAGTTCTTC. Translated: CASTIEGKGSYNEQFF.

The rearrangement joins TRBV5-1 to TRBJ2-2, with a tentative D call TRBD2 (6 bases). Between the trimmed V and J ends, which lost 4 bases and 6 bases, there was a span of 19 bases. CDR1 is SGHRS, CDR2 YFSETQ, per germline. The CDR3 length is 16 residues. The CDR3: CASSDLLGGIAGELFF. As DNA, the CDR3 is TGCGCCAGCAGCGATCTACTGGGGGGAATAGCCGGGGAGCTGTTTTTT.

V gene TRBV5-6 combines with J gene TRBJ2-7; D ambiguous. With 0 bases removed from V and 3 bases from J, the gap between germline ends came to 7 bases. Germline V gene data show CDR1 as SGHDT and CDR2 as YYEEEE. CDR3 length: 13 residues. The CDR3 nucleotides are TGTGCCAGCAGCTTGGGGAATGGCTACGAGCAGTACTTC. Its translation: CASSLGNGYEQYF.

This clone came up many times. The genes are TRBV19 and TRBJ1-6; 8 bases agree with TRBD1. The CDR3 covers 14 residues. CDR1 LNHDA and CDR2 SQIVND come from the germline V gene (reference sequence). The junction had 7 bases not matched to a gene; V was cut back by 5 bases and J by 10 bases. As DNA, the CDR3 is TGTGCCAGTAGTGGCTCAGGGGGCGGATCACCCCTCCACTTT. Its translation: CASSGSGGGSPLHF.

This chain links TRBV29-1 with TRBJ2-2; 7 bases are a match to TRBD2. Losses at the gene ends were 7 bases for V and 3 bases for J; bases not matched to a gene: 8. Per the germline V gene, CDR1 is SQVTM and CDR2 is ANQGSEA. The CDR3 runs to 14 residues. The DNA for the CDR3 is TGCAGCGCTACCGGGACTACTTACACCGGGGAGCTGTTTTTT. Amino acids: CSATGTTYTGELFF.